This record covers a single T cell receptor beta chain. Antigen unknown. The data were obtained in a study of shared clonotypes between healthy human individuals. In the study overall: A donor's plate count was three for CD4 naive and three for CD4 memory; CD8 naive had two and CD8 memory one. Study-wide results and limits: The rarefaction results pointed to incomplete sorted-subset sequencing despite large depth. Among donors, clonotype sharing was expected to be affected by sequencing depth.

Per the original data handling: ImmunoSEQ only sent back junction sequences with no quality scores, so filtering was done differently. Sequencing used immunoSEQ multiplex PCR; TCRdb keeps in-frame clones, though not all of them. For V, J and clone size, that table is used; D and trimming come from the DNA. In the table there are some 2 million clones, roughly 94% of which are singletons. Germline V gene lookup returns CDR1 ENHRY and CDR2 SYGVKD. The CDR3 length is 14 residues. Trimming removed 6 bases at V and 6 bases at J, with 15 bases between. Selected positively for CCR7 and CD45RO-negative, naive CD8 cells excluded terminally differentiated effector memory CD45RA+ cells.

This receptor was obtained from a man younger than 30 in good health. J is TRBJ2-1 and V is TRBV10-3; TRBD2 is a possible D gene (5 bases). What was sequenced was naive CD8+ T cells sorted from blood. The CDR3 loop is CAISWTETGNEQFF. In DNA form, the CDR3 reads TGTGCCATCAGCTGGACTGAGACGGGCAATGAGCAGTTCTTC.